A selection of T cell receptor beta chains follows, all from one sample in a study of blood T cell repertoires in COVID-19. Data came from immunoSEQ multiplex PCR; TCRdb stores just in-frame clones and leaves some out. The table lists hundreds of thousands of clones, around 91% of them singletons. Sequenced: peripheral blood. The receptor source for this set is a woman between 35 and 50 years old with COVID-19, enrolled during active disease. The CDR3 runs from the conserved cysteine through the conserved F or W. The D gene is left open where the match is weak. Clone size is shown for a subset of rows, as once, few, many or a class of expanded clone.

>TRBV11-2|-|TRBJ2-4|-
TGTGCCAGCAGCTTAGATCTAGGGCAGAGGGGGAACATTCAGTACTTC
CASSLDLGQRGNIQYF
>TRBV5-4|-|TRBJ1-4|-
TGTGCCAGCAGCTCCGCCTATGGAGCCCAGAGGGAAAAACTGTTTTTT
CASSSAYGAQREKLFF
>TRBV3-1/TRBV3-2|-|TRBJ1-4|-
TGTGCCAGCAGCCAAGTATCGGTCAGGGGAGGGGAAAAACTGTTTTTT
CASSQVSVRGGEKLFF
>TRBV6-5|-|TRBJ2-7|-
TGTGCCAGCAGCACCTACGAGCAGTACTTC
CASSTYEQYF
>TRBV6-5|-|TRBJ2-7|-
TGTGCCAGCAGGGCCCCCGGGATGGGGTCTTACGAGCAGTACTTC
CASRAPGMGSYEQYF
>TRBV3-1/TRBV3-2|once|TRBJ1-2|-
TGTGCCAGCAGCCAAGATTACAGAGCCCCCAACTATGGCTACACCTTC
CASSQDYRAPNYGYTF
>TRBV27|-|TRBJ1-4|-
TGTGCCAGCAGGGAGGCAGGTTCTAATGAAAAACTGTTTTTT
CASREAGSNEKLFF
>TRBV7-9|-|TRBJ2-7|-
TGTGCCAGCAGCTTGGACTCGCACAACTACGAGCAGTACTTC
CASSLDSHNYEQYF
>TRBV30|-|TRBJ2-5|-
TGTGCCTGGAGTGTCTGGGCAGCCGAGACCCAGTACTTC
CAWSVWAAETQYF
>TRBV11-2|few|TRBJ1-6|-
TGTGCCAGCAGCTTGCAGGGATATAATTCACCCCTCCACTTT
CASSLQGYNSPLHF
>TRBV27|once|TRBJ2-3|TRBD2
TGTGCCAGCAGTTTAAGGGAGCGGGAGAGGAGTACAGATACGCAGTATTTT
CASSLRERERSTDTQYF
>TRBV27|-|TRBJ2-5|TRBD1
TGTGCCAGCAGTTTAGGGACAGGGCGACAAGAGACCCAGTACTTC
CASSLGTGRQETQYF
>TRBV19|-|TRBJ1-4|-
TGTGCCAGTAGTATCGGTGACAGGCCGCCAGGGGAACTGTTTTTT
CASSIGDRPPGELFF
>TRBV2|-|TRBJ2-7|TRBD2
TGTGCCAGCAGTGAATCTAGCGGGGGACTTCGGGAGCAGTACTTC
CASSESSGGLREQYF
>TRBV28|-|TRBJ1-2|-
TGTGCCAGCAGTGCCTCGGGGCGGGAGAGCGGCTACACCTTC
CASSASGRESGYTF
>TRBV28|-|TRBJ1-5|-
TGTGCCAGCAGTTTGGTCGGACATTATAGCAATCAGCCCCAGCATTTT
CASSLVGHYSNQPQHF
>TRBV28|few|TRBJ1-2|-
TGTGCCAGCAGCCCCGGGGGCGCGGGGGCTAACTATGGCTACACCTTC
CASSPGGAGANYGYTF
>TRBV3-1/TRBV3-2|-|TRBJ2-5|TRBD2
TGTGCCAGCAGCCAGGCAACGGGGGGGGGAGAGACCCAGTACTTC
CASSQATGGGETQYF
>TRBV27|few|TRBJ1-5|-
TGTGCCAGCAGTTTATCGGGGGCTGTATTGTATCAGCCCCAGCATTTT
CASSLSGAVLYQPQHF
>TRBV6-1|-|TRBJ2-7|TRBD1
TGTGCCAGCAGTCCAGACAGGGGGCCCACCAAGCAGTACTTC
CASSPDRGPTKQYF
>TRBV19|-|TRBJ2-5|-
TGTGCCAGTTCAGGGGCGGAGAGAGCGGGGTCCGGGGCCCAGTACTTC
CASSGAERAGSGAQYF
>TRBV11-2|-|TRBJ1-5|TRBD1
TGTGCCAGCAGCCTCGGGACAGGGGTTATGAATCAGCCCCAGCATTTT
CASSLGTGVMNQPQHF
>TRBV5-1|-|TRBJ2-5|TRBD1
TGCGCCAGCAGCTTGGTGGGGACAGGGGGCGAAGAGACCCAGTACTTC
CASSLVGTGGEETQYF
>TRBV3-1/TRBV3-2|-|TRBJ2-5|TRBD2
TGTGCCAGCAGCCGAGAAATGGGCTCGGGTGGCGGGAGTCGCGAGACCCAGTACTTC
CASSREMGSGGGSRETQYF
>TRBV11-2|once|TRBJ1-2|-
TGTGCCAGCAGCCCAATCGGAGGGTGGGACTATGGCTACACCTTC
CASSPIGGWDYGYTF
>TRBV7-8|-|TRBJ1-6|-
TGTGCCAGCAGCTTAGCGGCGGCTAATTCACCCCTCCACTTT
CASSLAAANSPLHF
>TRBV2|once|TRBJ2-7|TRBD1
TGTGCCAGCACCTGGGAAGCAGGGGGCCCCTACGAGCAGTACTTC
CASTWEAGGPYEQYF
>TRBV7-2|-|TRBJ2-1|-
TGTGCCAGCAGCTTAGTTGGCCACTCCTACAATGAGCAGTTCTTC
CASSLVGHSYNEQFF
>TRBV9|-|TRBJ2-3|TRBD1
TGTGCCAGCAGCGTAGATTGGGGCGGACAGGGTGCCGCAGATACGCAGTATTTT
CASSVDWGGQGAADTQYF